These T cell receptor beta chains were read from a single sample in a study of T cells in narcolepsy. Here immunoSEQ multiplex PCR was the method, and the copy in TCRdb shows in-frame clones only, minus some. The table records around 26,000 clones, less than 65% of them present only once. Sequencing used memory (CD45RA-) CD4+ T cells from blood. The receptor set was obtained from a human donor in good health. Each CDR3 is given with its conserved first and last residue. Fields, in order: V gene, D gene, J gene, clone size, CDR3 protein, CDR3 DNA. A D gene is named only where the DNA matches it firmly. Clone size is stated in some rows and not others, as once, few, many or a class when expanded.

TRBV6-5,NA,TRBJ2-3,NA,CASRDSADTQYF,TGTGCCAGCAGGGACTCGGCAGATACGCAGTATTTT
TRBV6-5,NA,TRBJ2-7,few,CASSSGTLYEQYF,TGTGCCAGCAGTTCCGGGACGCTATACGAGCAGTACTTC
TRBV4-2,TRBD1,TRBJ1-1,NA,CASSDRANTEAFF,TGTGCCAGCAGCGACAGGGCCAACACTGAAGCTTTCTTT
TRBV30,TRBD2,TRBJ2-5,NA,CAWSVGLAGGAQETQYF,TGTGCCTGGAGCGTTGGACTAGCGGGAGGGGCCCAAGAGACCCAGTACTTC
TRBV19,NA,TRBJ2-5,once,CASSTTGPGRETQYF,TGTGCCAGTAGCACTACGGGCCCGGGGAGAGAGACCCAGTACTTC
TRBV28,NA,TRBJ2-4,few,CASQPPTQGAGIQYF,TGTGCCAGCCAGCCGCCGACGCAGGGAGCCGGCATTCAGTACTTC
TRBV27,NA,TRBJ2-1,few,CASSFGTTQFF,TGTGCCAGCAGTTTCGGGACAACGCAGTTCTTC
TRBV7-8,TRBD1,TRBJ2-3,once,CASSRRGQGLSADTQYF,TGTGCCAGCAGCCGTCGGGGACAGGGGTTAAGCGCAGATACGCAGTATTTT
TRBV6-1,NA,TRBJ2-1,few,CASSSPLRGNEQFF,TGTGCCAGCAGTTCCCCCTTGCGAGGCAATGAGCAGTTCTTC
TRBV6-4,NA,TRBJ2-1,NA,CASSEELWNEQFF,TGTGCCAGCAGTGAAGAACTGTGGAATGAGCAGTTCTTC
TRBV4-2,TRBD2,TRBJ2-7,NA,CASSPRLAATAGSYEQYF,TGTGCCAGCAGCCCTCGACTAGCGGCTACGGCTGGCTCCTACGAGCAGTACTTC
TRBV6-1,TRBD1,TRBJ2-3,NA,CASSATGAITDTQYF,TGTGCCAGCAGTGCCACAGGGGCCATCACAGATACGCAGTATTTT
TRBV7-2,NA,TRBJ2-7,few,CASSLSGYEQYF,TGTGCCAGCAGCTTGTCAGGGTACGAGCAGTACTTC
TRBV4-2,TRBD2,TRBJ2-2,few,CATRGSGRSGELFF,TGTGCCACCCGGGGTAGCGGGAGATCCGGGGAGCTGTTTTTT
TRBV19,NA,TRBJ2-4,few,CASTQVGLSIQYF,TGTGCCAGTACGCAAGTCGGACTGAGCATTCAGTACTTC
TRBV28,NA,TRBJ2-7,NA,CASSVPLGKMYEQYF,TGTGCCAGCAGCGTACCCCTCGGGAAAATGTACGAGCAGTACTTC
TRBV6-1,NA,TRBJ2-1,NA,CASRGAESGAVEQFF,TGTGCCAGCAGGGGGGCCGAGTCTGGGGCTGTGGAGCAGTTCTTC
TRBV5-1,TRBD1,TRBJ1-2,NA,CASSHNPRTGYGYTF,TGCGCCAGCAGCCATAACCCGAGGACAGGGTATGGCTACACCTTC
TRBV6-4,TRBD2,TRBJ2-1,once,CASSATSGNEQFF,TGTGCCAGCAGTGCCACTAGCGGGAATGAGCAGTTCTTC
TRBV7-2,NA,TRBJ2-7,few,CASSLRDGAYEQYF,TGTGCCAGCAGCCTCCGGGACGGTGCCTACGAGCAGTACTTC
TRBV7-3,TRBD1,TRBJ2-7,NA,CASSPGTGQEQYF,TGTGCCAGCAGCCCCGGGACAGGGCAGGAGCAGTACTTC
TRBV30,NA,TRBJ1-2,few,CAWSPPGDDYGYTF,TGTGCCTGGAGCCCCCCTGGGGACGACTATGGCTACACCTTC
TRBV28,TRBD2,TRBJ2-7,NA,CASSFFLIGSGRAVYEQYF,TGTGCCAGCAGTTTTTTTTTAATAGGGAGCGGGAGGGCGGTCTACGAGCAGTACTTC
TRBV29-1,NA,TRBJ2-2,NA,CSAKGFITGELFF,TGCAGCGCCAAGGGCTTCATAACCGGGGAGCTGTTTTTT
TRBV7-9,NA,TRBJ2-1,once,CASSLETAVGSQFF,TGTGCCAGCAGCTTAGAAACGGCAGTAGGTTCTCAGTTCTTC
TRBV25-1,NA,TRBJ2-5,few,CASSEYTWTREAETQYF,TGTGCCAGCAGTGAATATACCTGGACCAGGGAGGCTGAGACCCAGTACTTC
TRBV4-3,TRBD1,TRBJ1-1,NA,CASSPRPTGLNTEAFF,TGCGCCAGCAGCCCTAGACCGACAGGGTTGAACACTGAAGCTTTCTTT
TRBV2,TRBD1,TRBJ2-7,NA,CASRTGGADYEQYF,TGTGCCAGCAGGACAGGGGGGGCCGACTACGAGCAGTACTTC
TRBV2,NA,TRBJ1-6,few,CASSNEPSPLHF,TGTGCCAGCAGTAACGAACCTTCACCCCTCCACTTT
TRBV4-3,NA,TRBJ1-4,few,CASSLGQGGEKLFF,TGCGCCAGCAGCCTCGGGCAGGGTGGAGAAAAACTGTTTTTT
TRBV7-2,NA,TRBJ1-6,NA,CASSLILSGKSSPLHF,TGTGCCAGCAGCTTAATTCTGTCGGGGAAGTCGTCACCCCTCCACTTT
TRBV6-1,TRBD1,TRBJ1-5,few,CASSEGDRVNQPQHF,TGTGCCAGCAGTGAAGGGGACAGGGTGAATCAGCCCCAGCATTTT
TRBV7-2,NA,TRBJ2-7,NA,CASSPGGYEQYF,TGTGCCAGCAGCCCCGGGGGATACGAGCAGTACTTC
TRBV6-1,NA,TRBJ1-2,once,CASSPTPSYGYTF,TGTGCCAGCAGTCCCACTCCATCCTATGGCTACACCTTC
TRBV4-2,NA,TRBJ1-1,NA,CASSQGGTTEAFF,TGTGCCAGCAGCCAAGGGGGGACCACTGAAGCTTTCTTT
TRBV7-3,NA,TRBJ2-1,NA,CASSADTVGEQFF,TGTGCCAGCAGCGCCGATACGGTAGGGGAGCAGTTCTTC
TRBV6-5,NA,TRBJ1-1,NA,CASSPGTRASGFF,TGTGCCAGCAGTCCCGGGACCCGCGCATCGGGTTTCTTT
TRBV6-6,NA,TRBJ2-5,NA,CASSRAYGEETQYF,TGTGCCAGCAGCCGCGCCTACGGGGAAGAGACCCAGTACTTC
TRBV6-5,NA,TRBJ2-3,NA,CASRRPITDTQYF,TGTGCCAGCAGGCGACCTATAACAGATACGCAGTATTTT
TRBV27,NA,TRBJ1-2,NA,CASRRTTPNYGYTF,TGTGCCAGCAGACGTACAACACCAAACTATGGCTACACCTTC
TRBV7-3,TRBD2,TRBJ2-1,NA,CASSLSAGAAEQFF,TGTGCCAGCAGCTTGAGTGCGGGAGCGGCTGAGCAGTTCTTC